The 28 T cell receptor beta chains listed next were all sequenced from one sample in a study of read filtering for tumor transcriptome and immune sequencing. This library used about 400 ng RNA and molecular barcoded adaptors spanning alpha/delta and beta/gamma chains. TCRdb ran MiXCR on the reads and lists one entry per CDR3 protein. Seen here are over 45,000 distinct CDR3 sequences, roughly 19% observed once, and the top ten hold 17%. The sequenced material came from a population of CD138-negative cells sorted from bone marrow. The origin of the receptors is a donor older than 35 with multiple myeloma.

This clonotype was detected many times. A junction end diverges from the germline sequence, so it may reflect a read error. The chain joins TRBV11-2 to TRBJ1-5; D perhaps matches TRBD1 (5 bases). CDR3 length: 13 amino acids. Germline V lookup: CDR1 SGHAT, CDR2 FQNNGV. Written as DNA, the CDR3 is TGTGCCAGCAGCCTAGACAGAGATCAGCCCCAGCATTTT. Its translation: CASSLDRDQPQHF.

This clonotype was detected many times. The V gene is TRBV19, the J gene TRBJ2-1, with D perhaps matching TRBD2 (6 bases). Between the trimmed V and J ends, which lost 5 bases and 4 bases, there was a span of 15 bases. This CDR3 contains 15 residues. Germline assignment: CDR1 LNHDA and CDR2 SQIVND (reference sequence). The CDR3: CASSLSRDFYNEQFF. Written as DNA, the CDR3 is TGTGCCAGTAGTCTGAGCCGGGACTTTTACAATGAGCAGTTCTTC.

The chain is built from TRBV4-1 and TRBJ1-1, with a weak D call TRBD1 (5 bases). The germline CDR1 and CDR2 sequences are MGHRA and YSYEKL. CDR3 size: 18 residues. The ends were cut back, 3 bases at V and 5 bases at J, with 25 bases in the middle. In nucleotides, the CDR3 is TGCGCCAGCAGCCATCTTCGCGCCCGGGCCGGGGGAGGGACTGAAGCTTTCTTT. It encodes CASSHLRARAGGGTEAFF.

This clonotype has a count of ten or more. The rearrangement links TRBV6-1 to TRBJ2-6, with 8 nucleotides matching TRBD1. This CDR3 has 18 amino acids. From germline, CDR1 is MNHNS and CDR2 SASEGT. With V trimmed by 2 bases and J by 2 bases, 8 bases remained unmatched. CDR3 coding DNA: TGTGCCAGCAGTGAAACCGACAGGGGAGAAACTGGGGCCAACGTCCTGACTTTC. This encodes CASSETDRGETGANVLTF.

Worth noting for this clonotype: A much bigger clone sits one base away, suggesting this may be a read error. For the CDR3, the DNA is TGTGCCCGCAGCTTAGGGACTAGCGGGAGCTACGAGCAGTACTTC. Translating gives CARSLGTSGSYEQYF. This rearrangement joins TRBV7-9 to TRBJ2-7; 14 nucleotides agree with TRBD2. The CDR3 covers 15 residues. The germline V gene encodes CDR1 SEHNR and CDR2 FQNEAQ (reference sequence).

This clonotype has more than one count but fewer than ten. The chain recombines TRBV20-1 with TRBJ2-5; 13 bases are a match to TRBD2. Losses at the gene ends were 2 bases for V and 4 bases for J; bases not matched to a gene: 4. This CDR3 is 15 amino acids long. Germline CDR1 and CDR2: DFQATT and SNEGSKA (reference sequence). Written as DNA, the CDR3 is TGCAGTGCTAGACGAACTAGCGGGGGGGTAGAGACCCAGTACTTC. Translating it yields CSARRTSGGVETQYF.

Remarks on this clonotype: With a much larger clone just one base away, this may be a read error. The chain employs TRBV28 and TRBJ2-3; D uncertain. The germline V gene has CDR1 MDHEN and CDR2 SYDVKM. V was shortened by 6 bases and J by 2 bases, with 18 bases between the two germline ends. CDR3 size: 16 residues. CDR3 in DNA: TGTGCCAGCAGACCTTGGGGTGCGGCTACCACAGATACGCAGTATTTT. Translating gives CASRPWGAATTDTQYF.

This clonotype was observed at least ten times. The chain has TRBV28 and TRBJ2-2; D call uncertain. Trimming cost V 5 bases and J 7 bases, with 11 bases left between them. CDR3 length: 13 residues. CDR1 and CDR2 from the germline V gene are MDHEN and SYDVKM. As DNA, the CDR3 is TGTGCCAGCAGTCGCCCCTTTAACGGGGAGCTGTTTTTT. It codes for CASSRPFNGELFF.

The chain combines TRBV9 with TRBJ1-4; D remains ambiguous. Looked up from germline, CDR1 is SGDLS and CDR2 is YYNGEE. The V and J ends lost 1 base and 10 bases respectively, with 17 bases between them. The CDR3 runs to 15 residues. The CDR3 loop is CASSVLGTTRGKLFF. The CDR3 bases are TGTGCCAGCAGCGTACTGGGAACCACCCGGGGAAAACTGTTTTTT. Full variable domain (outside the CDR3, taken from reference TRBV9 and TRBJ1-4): DSGVTQTPKHLITATGQRVTLRCSPRSGDLSVYWYQQSLDQGLQFLIQYYNGEERAKGNILERFSAQQFPDLHSELNLSSLELGDSALYFCASSVLGTTRGKLFFGSGTQLSVL.

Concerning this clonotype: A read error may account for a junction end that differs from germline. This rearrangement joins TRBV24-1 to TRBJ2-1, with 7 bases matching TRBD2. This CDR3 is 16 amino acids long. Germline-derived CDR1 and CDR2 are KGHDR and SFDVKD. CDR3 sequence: CATSDFAGAFCNEQFF. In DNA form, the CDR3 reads TGTGCCACCAGTGATTTCGCGGGAGCCTTCTGCAATGAACAGTTCTTC.

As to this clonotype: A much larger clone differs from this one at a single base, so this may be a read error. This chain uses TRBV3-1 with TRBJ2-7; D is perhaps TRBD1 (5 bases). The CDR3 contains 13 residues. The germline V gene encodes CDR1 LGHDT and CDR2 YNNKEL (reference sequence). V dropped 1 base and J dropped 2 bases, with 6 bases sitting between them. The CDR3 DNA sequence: TGTGCCAGCAGCCAAGGACAGCCCTACGAGCAGTACTTC. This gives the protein CASSQGQPYEQYF.

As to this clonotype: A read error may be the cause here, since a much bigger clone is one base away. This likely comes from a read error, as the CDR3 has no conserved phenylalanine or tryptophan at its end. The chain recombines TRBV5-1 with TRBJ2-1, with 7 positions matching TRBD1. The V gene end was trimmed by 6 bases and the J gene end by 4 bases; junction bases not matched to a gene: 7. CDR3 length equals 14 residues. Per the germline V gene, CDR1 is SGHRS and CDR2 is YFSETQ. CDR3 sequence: CASTASGGYNEQFL. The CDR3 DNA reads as TGCGCCAGCACTGCCTCAGGGGGATACAATGAGCAGTTCCTC.

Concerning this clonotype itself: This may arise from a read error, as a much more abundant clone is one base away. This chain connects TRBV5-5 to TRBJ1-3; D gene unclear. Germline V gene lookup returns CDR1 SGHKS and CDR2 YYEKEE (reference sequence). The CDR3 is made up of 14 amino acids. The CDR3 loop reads CARSRGSSGNTIYF. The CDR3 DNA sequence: TGTGCCCGCAGTCGGGGAAGCTCTGGAAACACCATATATTTT.

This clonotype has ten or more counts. This CDR3 reads CASSDPGTEWDYEQYF. The CDR3 DNA is TGCGCCAGCAGCGACCCAGGGACAGAATGGGATTACGAGCAGTACTTC. V and J are TRBV5-1 and TRBJ2-7; 7 positions match TRBD1. The germline gives CDR1 SGHRS, CDR2 YFSETQ. This CDR3 is built from 16 residues. The V gene end was trimmed by 4 bases and the J gene end by 4 bases; junction bases not matched to a gene: 14. Looking up the rest from reference TRBV5-1 and TRBJ2-7 gives the full variable domain: KAGVTQTPRYLIKTRGQQVTLSCSPISGHRSVSWYQQTPGQGLQFLFEYFSETQRNKGNFPGRFSGRQFSNSRSEMNVSTLELGDSALYLCASSDPGTEWDYEQYFGPGTRLTVT.

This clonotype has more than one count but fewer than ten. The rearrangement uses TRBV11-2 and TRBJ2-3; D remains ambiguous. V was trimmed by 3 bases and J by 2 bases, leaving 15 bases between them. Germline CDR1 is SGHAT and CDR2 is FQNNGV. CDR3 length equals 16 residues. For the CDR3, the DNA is TGTGCCAGCAGCTTCGGCTCAATTCTTAACACAGATACGCAGTATTTT. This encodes CASSFGSILNTDTQYF.

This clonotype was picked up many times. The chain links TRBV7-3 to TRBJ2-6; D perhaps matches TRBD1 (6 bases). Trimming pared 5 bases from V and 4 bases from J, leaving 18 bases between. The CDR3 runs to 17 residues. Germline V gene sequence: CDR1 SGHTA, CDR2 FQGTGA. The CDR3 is CASSTTSTGSGANVLTF. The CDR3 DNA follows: TGTGCCAGCAGCACCACATCTACAGGGAGCGGGGCCAACGTCCTGACTTTC.

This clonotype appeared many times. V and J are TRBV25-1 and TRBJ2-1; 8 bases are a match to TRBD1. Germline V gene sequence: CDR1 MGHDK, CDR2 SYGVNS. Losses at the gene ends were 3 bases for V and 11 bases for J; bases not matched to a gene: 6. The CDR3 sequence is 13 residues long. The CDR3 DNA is TGTGCCAGCAGTGACGGGACAGGATCGAAGCAGTTCTTC. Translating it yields CASSDGTGSKQFF.

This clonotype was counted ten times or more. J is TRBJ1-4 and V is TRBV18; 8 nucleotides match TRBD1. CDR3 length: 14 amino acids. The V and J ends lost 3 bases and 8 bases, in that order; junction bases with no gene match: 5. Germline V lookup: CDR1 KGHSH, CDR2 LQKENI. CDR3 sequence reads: CASSPTGEGEKLFF. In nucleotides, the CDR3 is TGTGCCAGCTCACCGACAGGGGAAGGCGAAAAACTGTTTTTT.

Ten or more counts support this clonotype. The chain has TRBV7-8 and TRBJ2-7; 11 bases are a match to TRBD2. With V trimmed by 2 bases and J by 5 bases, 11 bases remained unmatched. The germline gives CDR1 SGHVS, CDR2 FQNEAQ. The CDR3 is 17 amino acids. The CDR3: CASSLNPPGLAAHEQYF. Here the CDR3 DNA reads TGTGCCAGCAGCTTAAACCCACCGGGACTAGCGGCCCACGAGCAGTACTTC.

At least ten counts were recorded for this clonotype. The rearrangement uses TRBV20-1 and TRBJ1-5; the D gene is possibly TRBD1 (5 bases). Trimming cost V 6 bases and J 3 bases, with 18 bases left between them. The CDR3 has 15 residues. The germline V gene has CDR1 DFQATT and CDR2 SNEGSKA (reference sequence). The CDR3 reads CSARRTGLFNQPQHF. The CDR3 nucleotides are TGCAGTGCACGGAGAACGGGACTCTTCAATCAGCCCCAGCATTTT.

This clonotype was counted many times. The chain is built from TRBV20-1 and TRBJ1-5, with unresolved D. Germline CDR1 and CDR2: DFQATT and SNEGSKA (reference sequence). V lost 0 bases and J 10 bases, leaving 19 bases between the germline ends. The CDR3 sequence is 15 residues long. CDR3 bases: TGCAGTGCTAGAGATCGGGCCAGAAACGGTGAACCCCAGCATTTT. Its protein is CSARDRARNGEPQHF.

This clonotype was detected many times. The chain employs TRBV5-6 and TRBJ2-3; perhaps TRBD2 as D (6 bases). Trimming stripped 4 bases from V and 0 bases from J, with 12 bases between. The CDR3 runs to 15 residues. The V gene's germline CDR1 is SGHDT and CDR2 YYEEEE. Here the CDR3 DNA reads TGTGCCAGCAGCCCGGGAGCAGGAAGCACAGATACGCAGTATTTT. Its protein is CASSPGAGSTDTQYF. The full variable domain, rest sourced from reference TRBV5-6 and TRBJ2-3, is DAGVTQSPTHLIKTRGQQVTLRCSPKSGHDTVSWYQQALGQGPQFIFQYYEEEERQRGNFPDRFSGHQFPNYSSELNVNALLLGDSALYLCASSPGAGSTDTQYFGPGTRLTVL.

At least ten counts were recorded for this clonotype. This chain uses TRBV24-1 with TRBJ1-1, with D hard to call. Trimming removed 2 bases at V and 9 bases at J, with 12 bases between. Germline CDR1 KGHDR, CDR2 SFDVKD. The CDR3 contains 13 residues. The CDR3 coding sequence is TGTGCCACCAGTGATTATGTGACAAATCAAGCTTTCTTT. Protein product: CATSDYVTNQAFF.

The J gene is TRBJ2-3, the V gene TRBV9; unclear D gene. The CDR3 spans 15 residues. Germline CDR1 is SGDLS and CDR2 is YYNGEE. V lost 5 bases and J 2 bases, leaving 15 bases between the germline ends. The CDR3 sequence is CASSTTGIPTDTQYF. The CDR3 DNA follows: TGTGCCAGCAGTACCACGGGTATCCCCACAGATACGCAGTATTTT. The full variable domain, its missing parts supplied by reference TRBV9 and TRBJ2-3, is DSGVTQTPKHLITATGQRVTLRCSPRSGDLSVYWYQQSLDQGLQFLIQYYNGEERAKGNILERFSAQQFPDLHSELNLSSLELGDSALYFCASSTTGIPTDTQYFGPGTRLTVL.

Here the CDR3 DNA reads TGTGCCAGCATTAGGACAGGGGTGGAGACCCAGTACTTC. Translated: CASIRTGVETQYF. The V and J genes are TRBV2 and TRBJ2-5; TRBD1 matches 9 bases. This CDR3 is 13 amino acids long. In germline, CDR1 is SNHLY, CDR2 FYNNEI. J gave up 5 bases and V 7 bases, and 5 bases lay outside the gene matches.

CDR3 amino acids: CASSSLGGYNSTDTQYF. CDR3 nucleotides: TGTGCCAGCTCCTCCCTAGGGGGCTACAATAGCACAGATACGCAGTATTTT. V gene TRBV28 combines with J gene TRBJ2-3; 7 bases align to TRBD1. Germline values: CDR1 MDHEN, CDR2 SYDVKM. The CDR3 has 17 residues. J was trimmed by 0 bases and V by 8 bases; bases with no gene match: 14.

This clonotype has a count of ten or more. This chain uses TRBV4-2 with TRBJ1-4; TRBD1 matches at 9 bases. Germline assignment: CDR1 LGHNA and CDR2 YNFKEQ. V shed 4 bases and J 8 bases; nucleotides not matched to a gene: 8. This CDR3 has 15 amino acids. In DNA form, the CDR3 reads TGTGCCAGCAGCCTCCCGGGACAGGGACCCGAAAAACTGTTTTTT. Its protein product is CASSLPGQGPEKLFF.

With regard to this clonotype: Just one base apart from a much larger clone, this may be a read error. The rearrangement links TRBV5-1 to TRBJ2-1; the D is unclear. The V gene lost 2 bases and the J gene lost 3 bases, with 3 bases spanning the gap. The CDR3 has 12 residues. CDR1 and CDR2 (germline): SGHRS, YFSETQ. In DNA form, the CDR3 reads TGCGCCAGCAGCTTATACTACAATGAGCAGTTCTTC. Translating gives CASSLYYNEQFF.